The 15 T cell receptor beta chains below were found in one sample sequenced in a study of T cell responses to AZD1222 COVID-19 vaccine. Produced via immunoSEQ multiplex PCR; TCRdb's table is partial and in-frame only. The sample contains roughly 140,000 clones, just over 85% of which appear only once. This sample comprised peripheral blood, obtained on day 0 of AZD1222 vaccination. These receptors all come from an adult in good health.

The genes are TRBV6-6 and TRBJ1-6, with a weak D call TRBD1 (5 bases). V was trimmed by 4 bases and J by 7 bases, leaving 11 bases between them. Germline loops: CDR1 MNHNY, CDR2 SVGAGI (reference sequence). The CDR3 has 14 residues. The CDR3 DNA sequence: TGTGCCAGCAGTTCTGACAAGGGGAATTCACCCCTCCACTTT. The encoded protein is CASSSDKGNSPLHF.

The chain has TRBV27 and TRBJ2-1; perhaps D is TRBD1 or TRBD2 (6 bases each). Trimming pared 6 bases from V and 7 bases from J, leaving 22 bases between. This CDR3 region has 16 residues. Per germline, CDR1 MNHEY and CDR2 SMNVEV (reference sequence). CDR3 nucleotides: TGTGCCAGCAGCCTTCGGGGCGCTCCGGGGGCGAATGAGCAGTTCTTC. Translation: CASSLRGAPGANEQFF.

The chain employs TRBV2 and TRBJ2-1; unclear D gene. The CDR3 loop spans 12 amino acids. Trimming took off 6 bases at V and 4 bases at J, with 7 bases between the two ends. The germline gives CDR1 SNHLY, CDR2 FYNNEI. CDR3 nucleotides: TGTGCCAGCAGAGAGTTATACAATGAGCAGTTCTTC. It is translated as CASRELYNEQFF.

The CDR3 reads CASSFPRGSSVETQYF. The DNA for the CDR3 is TGTGCCAGCAGCTTTCCGAGGGGCTCCTCGGTGGAGACCCAGTACTTC. The chain combines TRBV7-2 with TRBJ2-5; D tentatively fits TRBD1 or TRBD2 (5 bases each). Germline values: CDR1 SGHTA, CDR2 FQGNSA. V lost 3 bases and J 5 bases, leaving 19 bases between the germline ends. This CDR3 is built from 16 residues.

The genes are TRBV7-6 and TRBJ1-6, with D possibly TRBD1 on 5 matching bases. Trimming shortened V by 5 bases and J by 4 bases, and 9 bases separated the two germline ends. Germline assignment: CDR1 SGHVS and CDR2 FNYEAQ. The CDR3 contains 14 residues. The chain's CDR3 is CASSSREYNSPLHF. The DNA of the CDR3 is TGTGCCAGCAGCAGCAGGGAATATAATTCACCCCTCCACTTT. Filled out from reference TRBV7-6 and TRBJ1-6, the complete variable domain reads GAGVSQSPRYKVTKRGQDVALRCDPISGHVSLYWYRQALGQGPEFLTYFNYEAQQDKSGLPNDRFSAERPEGSISTLTIQRTEQRDSAMYRCASSSREYNSPLHFGNGTRLTVT.

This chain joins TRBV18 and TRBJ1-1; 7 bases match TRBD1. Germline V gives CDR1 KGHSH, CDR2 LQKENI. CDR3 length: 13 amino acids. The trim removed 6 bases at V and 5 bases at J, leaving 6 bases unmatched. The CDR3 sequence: CASSTGTDTEAFF. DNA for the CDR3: TGTGCCAGCTCCACCGGGACAGATACTGAAGCTTTCTTT.

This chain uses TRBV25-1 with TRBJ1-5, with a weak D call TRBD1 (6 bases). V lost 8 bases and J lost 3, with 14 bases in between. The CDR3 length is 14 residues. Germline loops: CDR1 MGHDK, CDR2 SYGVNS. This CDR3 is CASGYGGNNQPQHF. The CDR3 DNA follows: TGTGCCAGCGGGTATGGGGGCAACAATCAGCCCCAGCATTTT.

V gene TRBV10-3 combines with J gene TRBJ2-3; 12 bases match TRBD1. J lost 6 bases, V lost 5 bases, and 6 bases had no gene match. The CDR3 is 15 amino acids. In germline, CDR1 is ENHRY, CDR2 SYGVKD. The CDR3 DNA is TGTGCCATCAGTTCGGGACAGGGGGCTTCGGATACGCAGTATTTT. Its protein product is CAISSGQGASDTQYF.

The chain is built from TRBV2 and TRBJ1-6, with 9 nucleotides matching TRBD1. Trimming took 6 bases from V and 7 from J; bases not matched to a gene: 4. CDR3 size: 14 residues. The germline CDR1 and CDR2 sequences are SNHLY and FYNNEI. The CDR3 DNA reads TGTGCCAGCAGGGGGACAGGGAAGAATTCACCCCTCCACTTT. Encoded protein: CASRGTGKNSPLHF.

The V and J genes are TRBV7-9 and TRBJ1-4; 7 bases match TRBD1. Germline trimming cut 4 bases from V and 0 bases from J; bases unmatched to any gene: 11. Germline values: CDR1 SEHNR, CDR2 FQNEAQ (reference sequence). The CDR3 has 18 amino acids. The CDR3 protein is CASSSRTGQPATNEKLFF. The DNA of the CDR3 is TGTGCCAGCAGCTCCCGAACGGGACAGCCAGCAACTAATGAAAAACTGTTTTTT. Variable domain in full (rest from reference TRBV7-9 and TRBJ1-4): DTGVSQNPRHKITKRGQNVTFRCDPISEHNRLYWYRQTLGQGPEFLTYFQNEAQLEKSRLLSDRFSAERPKGSFSTLEIQRTEQGDSAMYLCASSSRTGQPATNEKLFFGSGTQLSVL.

CDR3 sequence: CASQGAYYEQYF. CDR3 nucleotide sequence: TGTGCCAGTCAGGGGGCCTACTACGAGCAGTACTTC. The chain has TRBV19 and TRBJ2-7, with TRBD1 matching over 8 bases. Germline V gene lookup returns CDR1 LNHDA and CDR2 SQIVND (reference sequence). This CDR3 is 12 amino acids long. V trimming: 8 bases; J trimming: 3 bases; junction bases outside the gene matches: 3.

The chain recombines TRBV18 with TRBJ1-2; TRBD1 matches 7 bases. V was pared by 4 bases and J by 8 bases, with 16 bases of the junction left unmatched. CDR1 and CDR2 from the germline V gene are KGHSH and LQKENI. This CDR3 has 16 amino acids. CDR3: CASSLQLGTVLLGYTF. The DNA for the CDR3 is TGTGCCAGCTCACTACAACTTGGGACAGTTTTGTTGGGCTACACCTTC.

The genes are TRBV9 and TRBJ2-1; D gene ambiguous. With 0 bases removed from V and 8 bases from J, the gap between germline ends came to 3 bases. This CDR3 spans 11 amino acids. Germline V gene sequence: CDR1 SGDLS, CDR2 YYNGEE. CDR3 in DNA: TGTGCCAGCAGCGTAGAGTATGAGCAGTTCTTC. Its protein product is CASSVEYEQFF. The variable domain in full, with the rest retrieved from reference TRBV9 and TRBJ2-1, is DSGVTQTPKHLITATGQRVTLRCSPRSGDLSVYWYQQSLDQGLQFLIQYYNGEERAKGNILERFSAQQFPDLHSELNLSSLELGDSALYFCASSVEYEQFFGPGTRLTVL.

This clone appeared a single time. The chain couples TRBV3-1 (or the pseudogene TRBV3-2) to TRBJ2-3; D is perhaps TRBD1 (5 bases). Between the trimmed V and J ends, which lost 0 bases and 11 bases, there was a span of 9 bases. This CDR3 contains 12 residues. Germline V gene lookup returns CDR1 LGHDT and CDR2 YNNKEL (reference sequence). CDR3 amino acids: CASSQDRQGQYF. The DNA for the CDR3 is TGTGCCAGCAGCCAAGATAGGCAGGGGCAGTATTTT.

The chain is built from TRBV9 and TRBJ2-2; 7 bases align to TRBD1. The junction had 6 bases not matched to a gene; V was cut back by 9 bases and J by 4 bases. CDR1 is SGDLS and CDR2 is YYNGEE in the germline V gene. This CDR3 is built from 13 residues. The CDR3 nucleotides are TGTGCCACTTCGACAGGGAGCACCGGGGAGCTGTTTTTT. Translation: CATSTGSTGELFF.